This TCR beta chain was observed in a study of T cells in Graves' hyperthyroidism and ophthalmopathy. Ten or more counts support this clonotype. No antigen is known for it. Study-level points and caveats: Before onset, by a median of approximately 6.2 months, the model predicted ophthalmopathy.

Clinical Activity Scores of at least 3, NOSPECS grades of at least 4 and durations under 3 months characterized ophthalmopathy patients. RNA transcripts provided the source from which TCR beta CDR3 regions were amplified. The primer set for the first-round RT-PCR of the TCR CDR3 was HTBI. TCRdb processed the multiplex PCR reads anew with MiXCR; each CDR3 protein has one entry. Among about 640,000 distinct CDR3 sequences, 20% to 25% were seen once, and the ten largest hold under 35%. The TCR originated in a man aged 25 to 40 with Graves' ophthalmopathy. Sequencing input: blood.

In DNA, the CDR3 is TGTGCCAGCAGTTTTTCGACAGGGGGCCGCTACGAGCAGTACTTC. It yields the protein CASSFSTGGRYEQYF. This chain uses TRBV12-3 or TRBV12-4 with TRBJ2-7; 10 nucleotides match TRBD1. The CDR3 is made up of 15 amino acids. J was trimmed by 3 bases and V by 3 bases; bases with no gene match: 5.